The T cell receptor (beta chain) described here comes from a study of human T cells and chemical hapten exposure. Study-wide context: Largely, small differences in pooled library volume made per-sample TCR yields vary.

There are many counts of this clonotype. The V segment lost 5 bases and the J segment 0 bases; nucleotides outside the gene matches: 7. The CDR3 is 15 amino acids. Germline V CDR1 and CDR2: SGHVS, FNYEAQ. As to time point: patch test 1, 2 weeks after DPC sensitization. Specified treatment: therapeutic diphenylcyclopropenone sensitization with weekly scalp DPC. The library put unique molecular identifiers onto individual cDNA molecules. TCRdb re-called the RACE reads with MiXCR, one entry per CDR3 protein. The repertoire includes a few hundred thousand distinct CDR3 sequences, more than 4.5% of them detected once, and about 2.1% sits in the top ten.

This TCR was recovered from a woman in her fifties or sixties with alopecia areata. Some clones in this sample may be carry-over from other donors' samples. The sequences come from whole blood, collected in connection with sensitization to the hapten diphenylcyclopropenone (DPC). This sequence joins TRBV7-6 and TRBJ2-7; 7 bases map to TRBD1. CDR3 in amino acids: CASSPGTDASYEQYF. The CDR3, as DNA: TGTGCCAGCAGCCCCGGGACAGATGCCTCCTACGAGCAGTACTTC.